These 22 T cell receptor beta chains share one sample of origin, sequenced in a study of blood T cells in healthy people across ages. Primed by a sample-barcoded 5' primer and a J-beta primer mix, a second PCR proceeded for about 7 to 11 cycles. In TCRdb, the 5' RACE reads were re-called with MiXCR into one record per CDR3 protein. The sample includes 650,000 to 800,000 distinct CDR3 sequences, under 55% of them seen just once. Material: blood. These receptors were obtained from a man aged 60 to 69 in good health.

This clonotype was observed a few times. The CDR3 DNA follows: TGCAGTGCTCCCACTGGCGGGGGGTCAGAGACCCAGTACTTC. Translation gives CSAPTGGGSETQYF. The chain is built from TRBV20-1 and TRBJ2-5, with TRBD2 matching 8 bases. The J segment lost 4 bases and the V segment lost 5 bases, leaving 9 bases of the junction unmatched. Germline assignment: CDR1 DFQATT and CDR2 SNEGSKA (reference sequence). The CDR3 totals 14 residues.

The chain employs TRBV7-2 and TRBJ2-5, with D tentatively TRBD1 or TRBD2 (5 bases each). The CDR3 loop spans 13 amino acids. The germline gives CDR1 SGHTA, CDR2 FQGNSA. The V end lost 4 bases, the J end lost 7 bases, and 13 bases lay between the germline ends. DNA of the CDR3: TGTGCCAGCAGCTCAACCAGTGGGGGGACCCAGTACTTC. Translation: CASSSTSGGTQYF. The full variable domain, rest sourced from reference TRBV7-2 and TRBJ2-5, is GAGVSQSPSNKVTEKGKDVELRCDPISGHTALYWYRQSLGQGLEFLIYFQGNSAPDKSGLPSDRFSAERTGGSVSTLTIQRTQQEDSAVYLCASSSTSGGTQYFGPGTRLLVL.

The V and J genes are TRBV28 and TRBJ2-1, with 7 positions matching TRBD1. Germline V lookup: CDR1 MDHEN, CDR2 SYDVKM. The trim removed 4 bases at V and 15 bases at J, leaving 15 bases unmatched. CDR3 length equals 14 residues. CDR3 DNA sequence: TGTGCCAGCAGTTATCCCGGGGACAGCTGTGGGCGGTTCTTC. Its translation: CASSYPGDSCGRFF.

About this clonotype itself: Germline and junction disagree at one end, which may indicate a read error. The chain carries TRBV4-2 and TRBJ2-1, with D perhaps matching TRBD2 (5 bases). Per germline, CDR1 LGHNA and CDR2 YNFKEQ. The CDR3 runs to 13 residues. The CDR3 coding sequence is TGTGCCGGCAGCCATGGGCGGGCCAATGAGCAGTTCTTC. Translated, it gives CAGSHGRANEQFF.

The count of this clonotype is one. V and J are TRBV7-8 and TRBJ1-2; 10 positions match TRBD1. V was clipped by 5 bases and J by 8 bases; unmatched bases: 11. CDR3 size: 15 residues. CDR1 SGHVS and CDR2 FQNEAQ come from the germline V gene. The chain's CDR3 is CASSNQGQGVGGYTF. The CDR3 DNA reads TGTGCCAGCAGCAACCAAGGACAGGGGGTGGGAGGCTACACCTTC.

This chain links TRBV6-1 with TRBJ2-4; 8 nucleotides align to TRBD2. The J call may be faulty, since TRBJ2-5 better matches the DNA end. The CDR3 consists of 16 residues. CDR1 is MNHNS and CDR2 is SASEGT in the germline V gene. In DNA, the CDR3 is TGTGCCAGCAGTGAAAAGCGGGGGCCCTCCTCGGAGACCCAGTACTTC. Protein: CASSEKRGPSSETQYF.

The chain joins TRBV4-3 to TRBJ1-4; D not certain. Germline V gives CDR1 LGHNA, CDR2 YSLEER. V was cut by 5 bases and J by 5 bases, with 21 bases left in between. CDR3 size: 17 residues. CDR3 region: CASSYSPRAMGNEKLFF. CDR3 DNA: TGCGCCAGCAGCTACTCGCCCCGGGCGATGGGGAATGAAAAACTGTTTTTT.

The CDR3 DNA reads TGTGCCAGCAGTTTTCAGGGAAACAATTCACCCCTCCACTTT. Amino acids: CASSFQGNNSPLHF. The chain links TRBV12-3 or TRBV12-4 to TRBJ1-6; D might be TRBD1 (5 bases). The CDR3 is 14 amino acids. Trimming removed 3 bases at V and 7 bases at J, with 10 bases between.

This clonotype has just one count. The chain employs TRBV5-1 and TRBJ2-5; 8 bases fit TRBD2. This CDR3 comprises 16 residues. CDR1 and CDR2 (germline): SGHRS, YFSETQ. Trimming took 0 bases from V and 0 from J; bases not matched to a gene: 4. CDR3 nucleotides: TGCGCCAGCAGCTTGGAAGTGCGGGGGGACCAAGAGACCCAGTACTTC. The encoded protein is CASSLEVRGDQETQYF. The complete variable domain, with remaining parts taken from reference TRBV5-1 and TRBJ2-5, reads KAGVTQTPRYLIKTRGQQVTLSCSPISGHRSVSWYQQTPGQGLQFLFEYFSETQRNKGNFPGRFSGRQFSNSRSEMNVSTLELGDSALYLCASSLEVRGDQETQYFGPGTRLLVL.

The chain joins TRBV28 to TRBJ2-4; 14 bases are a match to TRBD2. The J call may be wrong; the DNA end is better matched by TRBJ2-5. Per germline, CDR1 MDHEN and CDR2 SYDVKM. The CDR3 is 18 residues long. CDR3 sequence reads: CASSGNPRLAGGQETQYF. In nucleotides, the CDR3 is TGTGCCAGCAGTGGGAATCCTCGACTAGCGGGGGGGCAAGAGACCCAGTACTTC.

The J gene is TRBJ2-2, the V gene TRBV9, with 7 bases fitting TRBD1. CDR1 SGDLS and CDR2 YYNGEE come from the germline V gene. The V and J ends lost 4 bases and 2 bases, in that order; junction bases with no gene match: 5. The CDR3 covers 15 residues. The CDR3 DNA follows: TGTGCCAGCAGCCCCCACAGGGGTAACACCGGGGAGCTGTTTTTT. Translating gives CASSPHRGNTGELFF.

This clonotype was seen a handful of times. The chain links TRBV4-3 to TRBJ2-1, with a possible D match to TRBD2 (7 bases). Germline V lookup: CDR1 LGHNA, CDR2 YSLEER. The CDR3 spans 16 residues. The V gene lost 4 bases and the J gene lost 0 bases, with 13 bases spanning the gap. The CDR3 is CASSRNRGASYNEQFF. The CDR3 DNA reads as TGCGCCAGCAGCCGGAACCGGGGGGCCTCCTACAATGAGCAGTTCTTC.

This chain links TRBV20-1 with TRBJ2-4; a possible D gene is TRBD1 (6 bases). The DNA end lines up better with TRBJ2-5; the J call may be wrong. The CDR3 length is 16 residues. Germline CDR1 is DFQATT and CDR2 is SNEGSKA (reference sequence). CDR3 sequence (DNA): TGCATTCCGAACTCAGGGGATGGGGGTTTTAGGGAGACCCAGTACTTC. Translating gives CIPNSGDGGFRETQYF.

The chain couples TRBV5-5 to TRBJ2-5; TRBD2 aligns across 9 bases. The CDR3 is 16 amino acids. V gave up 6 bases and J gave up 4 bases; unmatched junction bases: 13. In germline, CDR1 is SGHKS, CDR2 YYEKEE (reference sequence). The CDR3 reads CASNPGGLAGRETQYF. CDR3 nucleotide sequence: TGTGCCAGCAATCCCGGGGGGCTAGCGGGGCGAGAGACCCAGTACTTC.

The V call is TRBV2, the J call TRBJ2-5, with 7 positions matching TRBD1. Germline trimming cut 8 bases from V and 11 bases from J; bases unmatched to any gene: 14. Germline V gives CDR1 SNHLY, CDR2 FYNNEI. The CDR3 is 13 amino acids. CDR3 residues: CASGLRQGQEQYF. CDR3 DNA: TGTGCCAGCGGACTTAGACAGGGTCAGGAGCAGTACTTC.

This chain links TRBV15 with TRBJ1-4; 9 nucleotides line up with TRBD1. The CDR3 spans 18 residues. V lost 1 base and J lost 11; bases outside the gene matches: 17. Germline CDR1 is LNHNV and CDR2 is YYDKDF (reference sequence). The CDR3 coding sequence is TGTGCCACCAGCAGAGCATTTTCCTCCGTGACAGGGGGTGGGAAACTGTTTTTT. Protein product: CATSRAFSSVTGGGKLFF.

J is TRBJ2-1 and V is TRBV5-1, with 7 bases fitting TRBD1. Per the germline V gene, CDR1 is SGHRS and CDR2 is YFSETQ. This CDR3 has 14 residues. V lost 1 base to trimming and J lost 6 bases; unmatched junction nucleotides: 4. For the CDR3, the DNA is TGCGCCAGCAGCTTGCCACAGGGGAGCAATGAGCAGTTCTTC. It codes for CASSLPQGSNEQFF.

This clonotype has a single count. The CDR3 region has the DNA TGTGCCACCAGCCCGGGGGGGTATGCCGGGGAGCTGTTTTTT. Protein sequence: CATSPGGYAGELFF. The chain is built from TRBV15 and TRBJ2-2; 8 bases match TRBD2. The germline V gene encodes CDR1 LNHNV and CDR2 YYDKDF (reference sequence). This CDR3 region has 14 residues. Trimming took 5 bases from V and 6 from J; bases not matched to a gene: 5.

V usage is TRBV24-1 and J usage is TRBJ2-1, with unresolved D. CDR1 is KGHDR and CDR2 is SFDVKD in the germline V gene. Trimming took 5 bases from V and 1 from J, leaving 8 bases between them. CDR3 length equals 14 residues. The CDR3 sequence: CATSASYSYNEQFF. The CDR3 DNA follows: TGTGCCACCAGTGCTTCTTATTCCTACAATGAGCAGTTCTTC.

Here the CDR3 DNA reads TGTGCCAGCAGACGGGGAAATAATGAAAAACTGTTTTTT. Its protein is CASRRGNNEKLFF. V usage is TRBV6-5 and J usage is TRBJ1-4; D unresolved. The CDR3 consists of 13 residues. Germline values: CDR1 MNHEY, CDR2 SVGAGI. V was cut by 6 bases and J by 4 bases, with 9 bases left in between.

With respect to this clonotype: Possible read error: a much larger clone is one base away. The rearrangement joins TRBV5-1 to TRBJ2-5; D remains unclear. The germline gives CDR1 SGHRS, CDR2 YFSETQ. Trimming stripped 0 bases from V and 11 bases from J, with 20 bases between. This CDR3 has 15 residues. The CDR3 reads CASSLGRDLNNEQYF. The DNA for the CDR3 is TGCGCCAGCAGCTTGGGAAGGGATCTAAACAATGAGCAGTACTTC.

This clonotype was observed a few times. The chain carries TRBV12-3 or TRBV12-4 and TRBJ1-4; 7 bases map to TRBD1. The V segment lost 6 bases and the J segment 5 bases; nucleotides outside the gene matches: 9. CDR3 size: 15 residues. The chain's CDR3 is CASSRRDSGNEKLFF. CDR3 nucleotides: TGTGCCAGCAGCCGACGGGACAGTGGAAATGAAAAACTGTTTTTT.